The TCR beta chain described here comes from a study of beta chain features in type 1 diabetes. Notes on the study in general: All four CD4+ subsets from Type 1 diabetes patients carried moderately but significantly shorter TCRB CDR3s. Lower insertion and higher deletion counts appeared at VDJ junctions in type 1 diabetes patients. Equally in patients and controls, shorter templates might have been favored by PCR. Any HLA-type effect on TCRB rearrangement remained unresolved here.

A CD45RO/CCR7/CD25/CD127/CD95/CD27 panel sorted naive, central memory, regulatory and stem cell-like memory CD4+ cells. Concerning this clone itself: The antigen remains unidentified.

This CDR3 comprises 14 residues. The germline V gene encodes CDR1 ENHRY and CDR2 SYGVKD. Deletions cut 9 bases from V and 2 bases from J, with 15 bases between. The entirety of the isolated RNA underwent reverse transcription, so expressed TCRB transcripts were sequenced. The protocol was immunoSEQ multiplex PCR, while the TCRdb copy is restricted to in-frame clones and leaves out a portion. The sample carries some 350,000 clones, around 9.6% recorded once. This TCR was sampled from a man aged 25-40 years with type 1 diabetes. The material sequenced was central memory CD4+ T cells from blood. This rearrangement joins TRBV10-3 to TRBJ2-3; the D call may be TRBD1 or TRBD2 (5 bases each). Here the CDR3 DNA reads TGTGCCATTATACCGGGACCCAACACAGATACGCAGTATTTT. Amino acids: CAIIPGPNTDTQYF.